This T cell receptor (beta chain) was profiled in a study of blood T cell repertoires in COVID-19. The germline V and J ends were trimmed by 1 base and 7 bases, with 14 bases remaining between them. CDR1 and CDR2 from the germline V gene are SGHTA and FQGNSA. The CDR3 is made up of 16 amino acids. Enrollment of patients from Seattle took place during active infection, with longitudinal follow-up. Per the original data handling: By means of reference gene primer amplification, nucleated cell counts were estimated. Repertoires were generated with immunoSEQ multiplex PCR, while TCRdb's copy carries only in-frame clones and drops some. The D gene and trimming were derived from the DNA, and the V and J assignments and clone size from that table. This table holds roughly 380,000 clones, over 75% found once.

The clonotype originates from a woman in her forties with COVID-19, enrolled during active disease. The source material was peripheral blood. J is TRBJ1-6 and V is TRBV7-2, with D perhaps TRBD1 (5 bases). CDR3 protein: CASSLDGTGRNSPLHF. The CDR3 DNA reads TGTGCCAGCAGCTTAGACGGCACAGGACGCAATTCACCCCTCCACTTT.